The present TCR beta chain was sequenced within a study of blood T cell repertoires in COVID-19. Sequenced by immunoSEQ multiplex PCR; TCRdb stores in-frame clones only, minus some. The sample includes 210,000 or so clones, around 81% of them seen just once. Germline CDR1 SGHRS, CDR2 YFSETQ. Trimming removed 0 bases at V and 4 bases at J, with 12 bases between. The CDR3 extends over 15 amino acids. The source is a middle-aged woman with acute COVID-19. The sequenced sample consisted of PBMCs or T cells enriched from blood (not recorded which). The chain combines TRBV5-1 with TRBJ2-3; TRBD1 might be the D (6 bases). The DNA of the CDR3 is TGCGCCAGCAGCTTGGAGGGGGAGAGGGCAGATACGCAGTATTTT. Protein sequence: CASSLEGERADTQYF.